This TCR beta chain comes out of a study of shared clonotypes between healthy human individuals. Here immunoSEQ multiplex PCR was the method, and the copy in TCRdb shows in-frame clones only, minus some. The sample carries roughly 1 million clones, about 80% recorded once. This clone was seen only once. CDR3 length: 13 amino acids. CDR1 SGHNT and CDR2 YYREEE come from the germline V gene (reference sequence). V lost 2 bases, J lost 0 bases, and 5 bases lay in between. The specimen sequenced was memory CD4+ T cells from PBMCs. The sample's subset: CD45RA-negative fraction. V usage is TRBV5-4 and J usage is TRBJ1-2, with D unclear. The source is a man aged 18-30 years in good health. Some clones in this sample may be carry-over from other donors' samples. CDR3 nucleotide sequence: TGTGCCAGCAGCTTCCACACTAACTATGGCTACACCTTC. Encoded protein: CASSFHTNYGYTF.